A single sample is the source of the 26 T cell receptor beta chains below, sequenced in a study of T-cell memory formation after mild COVID-19. TCRdb ran MiXCR on the 5' RACE reads and lists one entry per CDR3 protein. This table has around 450,000 distinct CDR3 sequences, roughly a quarter appearing once. The sample taken for sequencing was PBMCs or a T cell subset sorted from them (not recorded which). The origin of the receptors is an adult woman who had mild COVID-19 (a few samples of this study predate the infection). Cell type and time point are not known.

The genes are TRBV27 and TRBJ2-1, with no clear D. This CDR3 contains 13 residues. The germline V gene encodes CDR1 MNHEY and CDR2 SMNVEV (reference sequence). Trimming took 0 bases from V and 4 from J, leaving 4 bases between them. The CDR3 nucleotides read TGTGCCAGCAGTTTATCTCCGTACAATGAGCAGTTCTTC. It is translated as CASSLSPYNEQFF.

V usage is TRBV5-1 and J usage is TRBJ2-7; 10 bases agree with TRBD2. The germline V gene has CDR1 SGHRS and CDR2 YFSETQ. The CDR3 spans 17 residues. V gave up 5 bases and J gave up 0 bases; unmatched junction bases: 11. The CDR3 sequence: CASRPRTSGEYSYEQYF. The CDR3 region has the DNA TGCGCCAGCAGGCCCCGGACTAGCGGAGAATACTCCTACGAGCAGTACTTC.

V usage is TRBV15 and J usage is TRBJ2-1; D gene ambiguous. This CDR3 is 14 amino acids long. V lost 6 bases to trimming and J lost 4 bases, with 13 bases between them. Germline CDR1 LNHNV, CDR2 YYDKDF (reference sequence). The chain's CDR3 is CATSTRDGYNEQFF. The CDR3 DNA reads TGTGCCACCAGTACACGTGACGGATACAATGAGCAGTTCTTC.

The chain is built from TRBV12-3 or TRBV12-4 and TRBJ1-2, with D tentatively TRBD1 (5 bases). CDR3 length equals 15 residues. V lost 3 bases to trimming and J lost 8 bases, with 19 bases between them. This CDR3 reads CASSLQGPLGGGYTF. The CDR3, as DNA: TGTGCCAGCAGTTTGCAGGGCCCCCTTGGGGGAGGCTACACCTTC.

CDR3 loop: CATSDYITGELFF. The CDR3 nucleotides are TGTGCCACCAGTGATTATATTACCGGGGAGCTGTTTTTT. This sequence joins TRBV24-1 and TRBJ2-2, with D unclear. This CDR3 contains 13 residues. V lost 2 bases to trimming and J lost 5 bases, with 5 bases between them. The V gene's germline CDR1 is KGHDR and CDR2 SFDVKD.

This clonotype appeared a few times. This chain connects TRBV12-3 or TRBV12-4 to TRBJ1-4; 8 bases are a match to TRBD1. J gave up 7 bases and V 5 bases, and 3 bases lay outside the gene matches. The CDR3 runs to 13 residues. The CDR3 coding sequence is TGTGCCAGCAGTCCGACAGGGGTTGAAAAACTGTTTTTT. This gives the protein CASSPTGVEKLFF.

This clonotype appeared a few times. The chain links TRBV3-1 to TRBJ1-1; D ambiguous. This CDR3 is 11 amino acids long. Trimming stripped 4 bases from V and 9 bases from J, with 9 bases between. Germline V lookup: CDR1 LGHDT, CDR2 YNNKEL (reference sequence). The CDR3 DNA is TGTGCCAGCAGCCGTCGAGCCCAAGCTTTCTTT. Translating gives CASSRRAQAFF.

This chain links TRBV29-1 with TRBJ2-7; 10 bases are a match to TRBD1. V shed 2 bases and J 7 bases; nucleotides not matched to a gene: 5. Per the germline V gene, CDR1 is SQVTM and CDR2 is ANQGSEA. This CDR3 contains 13 residues. For the CDR3, the DNA is TGCAGCGTTGAACGGCGGGACAGGGGAGAGCAGTACTTC. This gives the protein CSVERRDRGEQYF.

This clonotype was seen a handful of times. The genes are TRBV11-2 and TRBJ1-1; a weak D match, TRBD1 (5 bases). The CDR3 is 16 residues long. The V gene's germline CDR1 is SGHAT and CDR2 FQNNGV. V was cut by 4 bases and J by 1 base, with 16 bases left in between. For the CDR3, the DNA is TGTGCCAGCAGCTCTTATTCGGGGCAGACGAACACTGAAGCTTTCTTT. This translates into CASSSYSGQTNTEAFF.

This sequence joins TRBV30 and TRBJ2-3; TRBD2 matches 10 bases. CDR1 is GTSNPN and CDR2 is SVGIG in the germline V gene (reference sequence). This CDR3 comprises 16 residues. V trimming: 0 bases; J trimming: 3 bases; junction bases outside the gene matches: 6. The DNA of the CDR3 is TGTGCCTGGAGTGTACTGGCTAGCGGGGGAACAGATACGCAGTATTTT. Its translation is CAWSVLASGGTDTQYF.

V usage is TRBV5-6 and J usage is TRBJ2-7; D call uncertain. The CDR3 totals 13 residues. CDR1 is SGHDT and CDR2 is YYEEEE in the germline V gene. Trimming cost V 5 bases and J 1 base, with 10 bases left between them. The CDR3 coding sequence is TGTGCCAGCAGTTCTCGACATTCCTACGAGCAGTACTTC. Amino acids: CASSSRHSYEQYF.

The chain recombines TRBV2 with TRBJ1-5, with D possibly matching TRBD1 (5 bases). The V end lost 8 bases, the J end lost 0 bases, and 11 bases lay between the germline ends. The germline V gene has CDR1 SNHLY and CDR2 FYNNEI. The CDR3 spans 14 residues. The CDR3 reads CASRDLRSNQPQHF. As DNA, the CDR3 is TGTGCCAGCCGGGACCTACGTAGCAATCAGCCCCAGCATTTT.

Many counts were recorded for this clonotype. The genes are TRBV5-1 and TRBJ2-2, with 7 bases that match TRBD1. V lost 4 bases to trimming and J lost 6 bases; unmatched junction nucleotides: 15. The germline CDR1 and CDR2 sequences are SGHRS and YFSETQ. CDR3 size: 17 residues. CDR3 in DNA: TGCGCCAGCAGCCCCGGACAGGTTTCGACCGGCGCCGGGGAGCTGTTTTTT. Its translation: CASSPGQVSTGAGELFF.

This clonotype came up a few times. The chain uses TRBV5-1 and TRBJ1-4, with D tentatively TRBD1 (5 bases). CDR1 is SGHRS, CDR2 YFSETQ, per germline. Trimming cost V 1 base and J 8 bases, with 9 bases left between them. CDR3 length: 13 residues. As DNA, the CDR3 is TGCGCCAGCAGCTTGTTTGGGACCGAAAAACTGTTTTTT. Protein product: CASSLFGTEKLFF.

This sequence joins TRBV5-1 and TRBJ1-2; tentative D call: TRBD1 (5 bases). The germline CDR1 and CDR2 sequences are SGHRS and YFSETQ. Trimming stripped 5 bases from V and 4 bases from J, with 15 bases between. The CDR3 runs 14 residues. CDR3 in amino acids: CASRMTWGIYGYTF. The CDR3 nucleotides are TGCGCCAGCAGAATGACATGGGGGATCTATGGCTACACCTTC. The full variable domain, completed using reference TRBV5-1 and TRBJ1-2, is KAGVTQTPRYLIKTRGQQVTLSCSPISGHRSVSWYQQTPGQGLQFLFEYFSETQRNKGNFPGRFSGRQFSNSRSEMNVSTLELGDSALYLCASRMTWGIYGYTFGSGTRLTVV.

The chain combines TRBV9 with TRBJ1-5; the D gene is possibly TRBD1 (6 bases). V dropped 7 bases and J dropped 7 bases, with 18 bases sitting between them. The CDR3 totals 14 residues. Germline V CDR1 and CDR2: SGDLS, YYNGEE. The DNA of the CDR3 is TGTGCCAGCTCGGAGCAGGGGTTGGACCAGCCCCAGCATTTT. Translated, it gives CASSEQGLDQPQHF.

This clonotype was seen a handful of times. J is TRBJ2-1 and V is TRBV6-5; D call uncertain. V gave up 0 bases and J gave up 12 bases, with 12 bases separating them. Germline V lookup: CDR1 MNHEY, CDR2 SVGAGI. The CDR3 covers 13 residues. The CDR3 DNA is TGTGCCAGCAGTTACTCATTCCCTTTGGGGCAGTTCTTC. Encoded protein: CASSYSFPLGQFF.

The chain employs TRBV5-4 and TRBJ2-1, with D unclear. The CDR3 totals 15 residues. V was pared by 2 bases and J by 5 bases, with 14 bases between. CDR1 is SGHNT, CDR2 YYREEE, per germline (reference sequence). CDR3 sequence: CASSFSQLVDNEQFF. In nucleotides, the CDR3 is TGTGCCAGCAGCTTCTCACAGTTAGTGGACAATGAGCAGTTCTTC.

The table lists this clonotype with a few counts. J is TRBJ2-7 and V is TRBV6-2 or TRBV6-3; 9 bases line up with TRBD1. The V gene end was trimmed by 6 bases and the J gene end by 3 bases; junction bases not matched to a gene: 21. The CDR3 runs 19 residues. CDR1 and CDR2 (germline): MNHEY, SVGEGT. The CDR3 sequence is CASRDQGQGFSLADYEQYF. In DNA form, the CDR3 reads TGTGCCAGCAGAGACCAGGGACAGGGCTTCAGCTTGGCAGACTACGAGCAGTACTTC.

V usage is TRBV12-3 or TRBV12-4 and J usage is TRBJ2-7; possibly TRBD2 for D (5 bases). The CDR3 spans 14 residues. V lost 2 bases and J 3 bases, leaving 11 bases between the germline ends. CDR3 sequence (DNA): TGTGCCAGCAGTTTAACGGGGAAGAGCTACGAGCAGTACTTC. Translating it yields CASSLTGKSYEQYF.

This chain joins TRBV12-3 or TRBV12-4 and TRBJ2-7; 9 nucleotides line up with TRBD1. The CDR3 runs to 15 residues. Unmatched junction bases numbered 10, after V lost 5 bases and J lost 5 bases. CDR3 protein: CASSVLGQGLDEQYF. The CDR3 nucleotides are TGTGCCAGCAGTGTCCTAGGACAGGGGTTGGACGAGCAGTACTTC.

This clonotype has only a few counts. CDR3 in DNA: TGTGCTAGTGGTTTGGGGGGGAAGGCGAACACCGGGGAGCTGTTTTTT. This encodes CASGLGGKANTGELFF. The chain combines TRBV12-5 with TRBJ2-2, with D tentatively TRBD1 or TRBD2 (5 bases each). This CDR3 spans 16 amino acids. Between the trimmed V and J ends, which lost 1 base and 0 bases, there was a span of 9 bases. Germline CDR1 LGHNT, CDR2 FRNRAP.

The chain couples TRBV4-3 to TRBJ2-3, with 9 bases matching TRBD2. Germline assignment: CDR1 LGHNA and CDR2 YSLEER. The CDR3 contains 18 residues. V lost 4 bases, J lost 1 base, and 12 bases stayed unmatched. In DNA form, the CDR3 reads TGCGCCAGCAGCCCTAGCGGGACACTCAGCAGTGGCACAGATACGCAGTATTTT. It specifies CASSPSGTLSSGTDTQYF.

J is TRBJ2-3 and V is TRBV5-1; 7 bases fit TRBD1. This CDR3 has 16 amino acids. Germline V gives CDR1 SGHRS, CDR2 YFSETQ. V shed 4 bases and J 1 base; nucleotides not matched to a gene: 9. CDR3 nucleotides: TGCGCCAGCAGCACAGGACAGGTGGGAGGCACAGATACGCAGTATTTT. It yields the protein CASSTGQVGGTDTQYF.

This clonotype was counted between two and nine times. The chain combines TRBV12-3 or TRBV12-4 with TRBJ2-1; the D gene is possibly TRBD2 (5 bases). The length of the CDR3 is 15 residues. Trimming took 5 bases from V and 0 from J, leaving 11 bases between them. CDR3 nucleotides: TGTGCCAGCAGTGCTGACTATAGCTCCTACAATGAGCAGTTCTTC. It is translated as CASSADYSSYNEQFF.

The chain carries TRBV9 and TRBJ1-2, with D possibly matching TRBD1 (6 bases). The CDR3 runs 15 residues. The germline CDR1 and CDR2 sequences are SGDLS and YYNGEE. Trimming removed 0 bases at V and 6 bases at J, with 15 bases between. In nucleotides, the CDR3 is TGTGCCAGCAGCGTAGGACCTACAGGGAGCCATGGCTACACCTTC. Its translation is CASSVGPTGSHGYTF.